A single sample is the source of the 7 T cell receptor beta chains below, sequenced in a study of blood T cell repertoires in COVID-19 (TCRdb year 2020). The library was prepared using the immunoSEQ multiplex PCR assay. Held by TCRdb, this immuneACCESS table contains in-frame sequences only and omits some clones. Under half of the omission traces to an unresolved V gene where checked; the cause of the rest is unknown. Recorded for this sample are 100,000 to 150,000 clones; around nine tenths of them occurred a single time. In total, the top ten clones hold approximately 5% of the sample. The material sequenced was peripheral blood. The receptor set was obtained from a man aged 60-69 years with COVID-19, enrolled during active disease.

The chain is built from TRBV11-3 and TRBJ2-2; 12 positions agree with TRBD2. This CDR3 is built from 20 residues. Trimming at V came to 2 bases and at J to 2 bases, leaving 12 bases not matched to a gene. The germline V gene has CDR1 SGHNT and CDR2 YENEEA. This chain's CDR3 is CASSLFSWTSGDINTGELFF. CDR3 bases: TGTGCCAGCAGCTTATTCTCGTGGACTAGCGGGGACATTAACACCGGGGAGCTGTTTTTT.

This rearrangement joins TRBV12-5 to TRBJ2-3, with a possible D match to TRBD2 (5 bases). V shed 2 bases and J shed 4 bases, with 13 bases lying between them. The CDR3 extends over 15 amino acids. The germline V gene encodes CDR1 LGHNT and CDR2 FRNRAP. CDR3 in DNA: TGTGCTAGTGGTTTGAGGTGGGAGAGATCAGATACGCAGTATTTT. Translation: CASGLRWERSDTQYF.

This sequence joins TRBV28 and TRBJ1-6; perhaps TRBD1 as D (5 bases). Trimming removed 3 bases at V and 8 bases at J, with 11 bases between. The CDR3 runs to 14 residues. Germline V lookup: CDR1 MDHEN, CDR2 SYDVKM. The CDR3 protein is CASSFAGQYSPLHF. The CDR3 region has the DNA TGTGCCAGCAGTTTCGCAGGGCAATATTCACCCCTCCACTTT.

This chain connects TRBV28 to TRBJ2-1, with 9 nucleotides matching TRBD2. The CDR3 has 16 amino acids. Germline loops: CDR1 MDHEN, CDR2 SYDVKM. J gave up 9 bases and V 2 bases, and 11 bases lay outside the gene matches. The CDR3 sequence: CASSLRNSGSNAEQFF. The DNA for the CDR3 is TGTGCCAGCAGTTTACGTAATAGCGGGAGCAATGCTGAGCAGTTCTTC.

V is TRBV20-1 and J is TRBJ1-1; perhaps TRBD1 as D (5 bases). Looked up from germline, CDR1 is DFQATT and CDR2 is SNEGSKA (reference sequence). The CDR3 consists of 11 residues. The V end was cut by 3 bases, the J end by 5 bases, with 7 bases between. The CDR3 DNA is TGCAGTGCTAGGACAGAAACTGAAGCTTTCTTT. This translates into CSARTETEAFF.

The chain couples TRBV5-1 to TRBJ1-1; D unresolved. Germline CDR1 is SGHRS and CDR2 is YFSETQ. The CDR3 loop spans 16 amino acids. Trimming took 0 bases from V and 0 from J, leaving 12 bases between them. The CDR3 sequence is CASSLVPGNMNTEAFF. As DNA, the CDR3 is TGCGCCAGCAGCTTGGTGCCAGGAAACATGAACACTGAAGCTTTCTTT.

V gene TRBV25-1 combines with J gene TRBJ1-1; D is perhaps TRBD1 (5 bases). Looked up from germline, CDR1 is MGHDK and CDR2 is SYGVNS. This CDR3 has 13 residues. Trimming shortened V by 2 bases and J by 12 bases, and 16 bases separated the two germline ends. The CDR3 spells CASSETRGVQPFF. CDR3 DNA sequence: TGTGCCAGCAGTGAAACTCGGGGGGTGCAACCTTTCTTT.